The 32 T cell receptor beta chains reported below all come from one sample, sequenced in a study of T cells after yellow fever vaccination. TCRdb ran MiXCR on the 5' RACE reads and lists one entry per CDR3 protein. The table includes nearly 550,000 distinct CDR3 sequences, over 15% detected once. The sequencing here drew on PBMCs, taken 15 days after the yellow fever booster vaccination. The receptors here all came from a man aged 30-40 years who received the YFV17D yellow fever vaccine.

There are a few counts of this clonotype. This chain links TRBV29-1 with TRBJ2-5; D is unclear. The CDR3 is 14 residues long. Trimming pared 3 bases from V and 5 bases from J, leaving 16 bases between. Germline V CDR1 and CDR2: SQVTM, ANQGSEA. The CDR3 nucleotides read TGCAGCGTTGATCAGGTTTTTCTAAAGGAGACCCAGTACTTC. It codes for CSVDQVFLKETQYF.

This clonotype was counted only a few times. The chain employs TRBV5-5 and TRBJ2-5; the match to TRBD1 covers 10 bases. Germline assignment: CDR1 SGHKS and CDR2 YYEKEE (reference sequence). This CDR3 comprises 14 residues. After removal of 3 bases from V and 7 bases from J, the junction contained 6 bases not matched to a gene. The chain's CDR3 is CASSSWDRGLTQYF. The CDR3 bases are TGTGCCAGCAGCTCTTGGGACAGGGGATTGACCCAGTACTTC.

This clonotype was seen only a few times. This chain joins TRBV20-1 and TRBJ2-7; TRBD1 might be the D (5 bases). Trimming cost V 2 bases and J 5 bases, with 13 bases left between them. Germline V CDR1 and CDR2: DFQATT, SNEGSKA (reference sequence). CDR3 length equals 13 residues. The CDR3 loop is CSARQGNFHEQYF. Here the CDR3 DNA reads TGCAGTGCTAGACAGGGAAACTTCCACGAGCAGTACTTC.

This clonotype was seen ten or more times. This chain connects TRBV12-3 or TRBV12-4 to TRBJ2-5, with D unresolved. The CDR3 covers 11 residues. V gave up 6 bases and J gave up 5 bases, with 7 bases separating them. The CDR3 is CASSQAETQYF. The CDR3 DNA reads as TGTGCCAGCAGCCAGGCGGAGACCCAGTACTTC.

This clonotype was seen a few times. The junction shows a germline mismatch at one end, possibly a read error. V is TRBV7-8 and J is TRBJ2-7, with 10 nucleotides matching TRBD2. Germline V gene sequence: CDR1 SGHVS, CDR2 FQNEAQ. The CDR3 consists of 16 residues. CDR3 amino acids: CASSLALAGDSYEQYF. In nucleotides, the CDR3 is TGTGCCAGCAGCCTAGCCCTAGCGGGAGACTCCTACGAGCAGTACTTC.

CDR3 nucleotides: TGTGCCAGCATCAGGACAGGGGGCCGGGGCTACACCTTC. Amino acids: CASIRTGGRGYTF. This chain uses TRBV7-2 with TRBJ1-2; 11 nucleotides match TRBD1. The CDR3 covers 13 residues. From germline, CDR1 is SGHTA and CDR2 FQGNSA. After removal of 7 bases from V and 8 bases from J, the junction contained 6 bases not matched to a gene.

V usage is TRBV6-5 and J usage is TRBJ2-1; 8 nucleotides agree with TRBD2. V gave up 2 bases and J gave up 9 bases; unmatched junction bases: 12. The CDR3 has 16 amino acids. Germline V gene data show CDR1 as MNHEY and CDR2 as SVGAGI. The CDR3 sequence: CASSYDPGTSSGEQFF. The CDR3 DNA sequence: TGTGCCAGCAGTTACGACCCCGGGACTAGTAGTGGTGAGCAGTTCTTC.

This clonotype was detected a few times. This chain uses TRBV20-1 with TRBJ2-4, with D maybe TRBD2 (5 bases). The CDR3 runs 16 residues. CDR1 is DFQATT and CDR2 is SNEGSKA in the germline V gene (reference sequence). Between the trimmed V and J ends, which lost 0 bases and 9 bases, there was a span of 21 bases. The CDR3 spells CSARDLGLAHLGIQYF. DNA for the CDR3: TGCAGTGCTAGAGATCTTGGGCTAGCCCATTTAGGCATTCAGTACTTC.

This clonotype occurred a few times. DNA of the CDR3: TGTGCCAGCAGCGCCGGAGGACTCCCCACCGGGGAGCTGTTTTTT. Translated, it gives CASSAGGLPTGELFF. The chain is built from TRBV7-6 and TRBJ2-2; tentative D call: TRBD2 (5 bases). CDR3 length: 15 amino acids. Trimming stripped 5 bases from V and 4 bases from J, with 14 bases between. CDR1 and CDR2 (germline): SGHVS, FNYEAQ.

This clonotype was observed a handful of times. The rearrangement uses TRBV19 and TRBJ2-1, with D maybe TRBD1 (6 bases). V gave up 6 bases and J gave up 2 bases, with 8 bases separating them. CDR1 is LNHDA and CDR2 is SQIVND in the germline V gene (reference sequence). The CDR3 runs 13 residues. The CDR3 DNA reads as TGTGCCAGTAGGGACAGCGCCTACAATGAGCAGTTCTTC. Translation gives CASRDSAYNEQFF.

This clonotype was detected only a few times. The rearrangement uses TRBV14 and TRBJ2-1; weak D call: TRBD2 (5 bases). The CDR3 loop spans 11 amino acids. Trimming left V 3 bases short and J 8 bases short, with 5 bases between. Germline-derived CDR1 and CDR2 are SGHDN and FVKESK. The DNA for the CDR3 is TGTGCCAGCAGCCACGGGGATGAGCAGTTCTTC. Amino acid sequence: CASSHGDEQFF.

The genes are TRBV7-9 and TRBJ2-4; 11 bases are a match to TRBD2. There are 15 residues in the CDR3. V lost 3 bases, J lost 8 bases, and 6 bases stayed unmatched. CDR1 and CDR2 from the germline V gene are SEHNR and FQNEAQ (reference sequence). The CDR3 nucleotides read TGTGCCAGCAGCTTTCTAGCGGGAGGAGCAGACATTCAGTACTTC. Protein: CASSFLAGGADIQYF.

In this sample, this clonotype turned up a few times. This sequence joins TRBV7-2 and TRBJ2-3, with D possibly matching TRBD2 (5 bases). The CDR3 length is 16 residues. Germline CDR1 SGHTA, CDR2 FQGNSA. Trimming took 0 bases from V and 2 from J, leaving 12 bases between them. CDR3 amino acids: CASSLALSGPTDTQYF. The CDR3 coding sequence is TGTGCCAGCAGCTTAGCGCTGAGCGGACCCACAGATACGCAGTATTTT.

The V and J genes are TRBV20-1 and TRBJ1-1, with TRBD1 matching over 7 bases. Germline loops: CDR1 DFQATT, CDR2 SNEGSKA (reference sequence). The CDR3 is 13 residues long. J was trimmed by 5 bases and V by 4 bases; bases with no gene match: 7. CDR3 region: CSAKGTAYTEAFF. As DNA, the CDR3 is TGCAGTGCTAAGGGGACAGCCTATACTGAAGCTTTCTTT.

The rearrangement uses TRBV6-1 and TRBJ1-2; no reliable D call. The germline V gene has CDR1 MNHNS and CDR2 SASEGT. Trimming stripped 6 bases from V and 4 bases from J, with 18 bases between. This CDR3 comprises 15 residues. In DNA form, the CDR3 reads TGTGCCAGCAGGTCTCACGGGGTAGAGGGCTATGGCTACACCTTC. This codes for CASRSHGVEGYGYTF.

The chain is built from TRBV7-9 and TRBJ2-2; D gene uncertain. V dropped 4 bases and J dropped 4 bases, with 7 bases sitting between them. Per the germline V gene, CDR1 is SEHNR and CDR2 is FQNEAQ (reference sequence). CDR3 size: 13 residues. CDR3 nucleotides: TGTGCCAGCAGCTCCTTATGCACCGGGGAGCTGTTTTTT. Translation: CASSSLCTGELFF.

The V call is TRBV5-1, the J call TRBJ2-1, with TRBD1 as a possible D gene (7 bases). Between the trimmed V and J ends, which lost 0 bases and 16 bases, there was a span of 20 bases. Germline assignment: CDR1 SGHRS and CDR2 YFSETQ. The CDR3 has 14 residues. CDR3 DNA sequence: TGCGCCAGCAGCTTGGGTGACAGGGAACTAGCTGGTTTCTTC. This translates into CASSLGDRELAGFF.

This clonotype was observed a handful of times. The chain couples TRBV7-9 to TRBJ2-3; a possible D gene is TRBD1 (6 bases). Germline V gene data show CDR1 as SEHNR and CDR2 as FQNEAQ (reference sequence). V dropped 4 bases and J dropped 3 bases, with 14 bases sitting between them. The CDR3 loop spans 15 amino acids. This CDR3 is CASSSAHQGTDTQYF. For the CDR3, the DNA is TGTGCCAGCAGCTCAGCTCACCAGGGGACAGATACGCAGTATTTT.

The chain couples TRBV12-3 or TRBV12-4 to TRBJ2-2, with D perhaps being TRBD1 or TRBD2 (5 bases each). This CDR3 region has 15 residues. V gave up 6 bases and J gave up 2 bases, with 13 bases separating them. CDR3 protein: CASRGWGSNTGELFF. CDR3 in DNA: TGTGCCAGCAGGGGGTGGGGGAGCAACACCGGGGAGCTGTTTTTT.

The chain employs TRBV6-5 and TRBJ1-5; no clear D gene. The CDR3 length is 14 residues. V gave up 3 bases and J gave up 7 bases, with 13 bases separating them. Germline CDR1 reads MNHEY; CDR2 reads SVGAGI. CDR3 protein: CASSYSGSGQPQHF. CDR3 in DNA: TGTGCCAGCAGTTATTCGGGGTCCGGGCAGCCCCAGCATTTT.

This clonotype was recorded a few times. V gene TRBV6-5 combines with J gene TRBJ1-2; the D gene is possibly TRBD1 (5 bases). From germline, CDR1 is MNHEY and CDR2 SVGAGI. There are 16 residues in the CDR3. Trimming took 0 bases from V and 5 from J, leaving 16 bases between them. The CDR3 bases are TGTGCCAGCAGTTACTCGGATGCCGGGACGGCTTATGGCTACACCTTC. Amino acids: CASSYSDAGTAYGYTF.

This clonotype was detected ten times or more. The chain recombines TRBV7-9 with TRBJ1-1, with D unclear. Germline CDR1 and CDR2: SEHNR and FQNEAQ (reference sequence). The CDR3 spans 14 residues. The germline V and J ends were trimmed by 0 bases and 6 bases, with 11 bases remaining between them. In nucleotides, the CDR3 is TGTGCCAGCAGCTTAGCGTTAGTTGGGGCTGAAGCTTTCTTT. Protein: CASSLALVGAEAFF.

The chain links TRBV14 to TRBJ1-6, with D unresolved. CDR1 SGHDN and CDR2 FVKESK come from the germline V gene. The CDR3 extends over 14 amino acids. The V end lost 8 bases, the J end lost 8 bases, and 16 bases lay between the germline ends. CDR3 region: CASAGGPEYSPLHF. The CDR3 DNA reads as TGTGCCAGCGCAGGAGGTCCCGAATATTCACCCCTCCACTTT.

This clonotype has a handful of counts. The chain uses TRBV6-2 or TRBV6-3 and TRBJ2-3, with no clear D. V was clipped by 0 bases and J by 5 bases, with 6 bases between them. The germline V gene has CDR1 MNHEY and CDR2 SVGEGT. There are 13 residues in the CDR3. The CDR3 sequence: CASSYSMIDTQYF. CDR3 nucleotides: TGTGCCAGCAGTTACTCGATGATAGATACGCAGTATTTT.

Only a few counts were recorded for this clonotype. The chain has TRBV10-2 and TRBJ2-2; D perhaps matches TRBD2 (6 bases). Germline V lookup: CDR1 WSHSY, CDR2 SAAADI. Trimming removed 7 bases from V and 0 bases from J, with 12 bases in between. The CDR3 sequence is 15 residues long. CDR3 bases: TGCGCCAGCAATAGCGGAACCGCGAACACCGGGGAGCTGTTTTTT. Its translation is CASNSGTANTGELFF.

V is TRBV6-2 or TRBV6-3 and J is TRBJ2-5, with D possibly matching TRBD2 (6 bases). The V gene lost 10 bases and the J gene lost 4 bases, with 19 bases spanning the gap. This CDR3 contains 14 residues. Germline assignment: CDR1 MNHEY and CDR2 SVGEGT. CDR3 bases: TGTGCCACCGCTCAGAGGCTAGCGAGAGAGACCCAGTACTTC. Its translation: CATAQRLARETQYF.

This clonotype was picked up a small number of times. The CDR3 DNA sequence: TGCAGTGCTAGAGGGGTCGGGGGCGATGTAAGCAATCAGCCCCAGCATTTT. Translation gives CSARGVGGDVSNQPQHF. The V gene is TRBV20-1, the J gene TRBJ1-5; TRBD1 is a possible D gene (6 bases). The germline V gene has CDR1 DFQATT and CDR2 SNEGSKA (reference sequence). The V gene lost 1 base and the J gene lost 1 base, with 17 bases spanning the gap. The CDR3 runs 17 residues.

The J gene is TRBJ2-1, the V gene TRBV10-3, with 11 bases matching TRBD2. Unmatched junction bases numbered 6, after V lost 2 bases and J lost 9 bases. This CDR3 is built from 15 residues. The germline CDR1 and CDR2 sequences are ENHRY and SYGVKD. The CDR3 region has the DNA TGTGCCATCAGTGAGCAGCTAGCGGGAGGTGGTGAGCAGTTCTTC. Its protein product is CAISEQLAGGGEQFF.

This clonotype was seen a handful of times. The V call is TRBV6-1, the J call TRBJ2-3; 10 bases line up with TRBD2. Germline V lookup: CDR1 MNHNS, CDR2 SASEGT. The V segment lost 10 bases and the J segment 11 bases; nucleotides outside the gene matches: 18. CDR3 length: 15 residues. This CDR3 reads CATRGEREGNWGQYF. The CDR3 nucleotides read TGTGCCACCAGGGGAGAGCGGGAGGGCAACTGGGGGCAGTATTTT.

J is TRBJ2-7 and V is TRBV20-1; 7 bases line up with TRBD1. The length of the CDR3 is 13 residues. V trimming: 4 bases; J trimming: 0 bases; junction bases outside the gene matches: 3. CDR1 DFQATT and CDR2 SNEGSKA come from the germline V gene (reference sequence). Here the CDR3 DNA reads TGCAGTGCTATAGGACAGGACTCCTACGAGCAGTACTTC. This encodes CSAIGQDSYEQYF.

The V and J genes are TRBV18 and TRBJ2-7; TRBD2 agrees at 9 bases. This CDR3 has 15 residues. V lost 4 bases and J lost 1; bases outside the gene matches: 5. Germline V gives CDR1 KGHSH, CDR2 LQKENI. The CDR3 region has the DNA TGTGCCAGCTCACAGACTAGCGGCACATCCTACGAGCAGTACTTC. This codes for CASSQTSGTSYEQYF.

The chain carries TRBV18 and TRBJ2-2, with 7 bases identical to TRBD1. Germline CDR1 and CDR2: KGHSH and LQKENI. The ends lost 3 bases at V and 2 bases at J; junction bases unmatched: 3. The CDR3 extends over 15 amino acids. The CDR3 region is CASSPGQRNTGELFF. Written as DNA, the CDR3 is TGTGCCAGCTCACCGGGACAGCGAAACACCGGGGAGCTGTTTTTT. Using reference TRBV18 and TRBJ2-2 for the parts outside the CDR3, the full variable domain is NAGVMQNPRHLVRRRGQEARLRCSPMKGHSHVYWYRQLPEEGLKFMVYLQKENIIDESGMPKERFSAEFPKEGPSILRIQQVVRGDSAAYFCASSPGQRNTGELFFGEGSRLTVL.